Sequencing of this T cell receptor beta chain was carried out in a study of neurological immune-mediated disorders. Study-wide findings and caveats: It was HTLV-1-associated myelopathy that showed the most TCR clonal expansion, while multiple sclerosis showed the least, falling below healthy controls.

Synthesis of cDNA used 5'RACE (with 10-nucleotide random UMIs). TCRdb analysed the 5' RACE reads with MiXCR anew, one entry per CDR3 protein. In the table there are fewer than 55,000 distinct CDR3 sequences, about 6% of which are singletons. This clonotype was counted between two and nine times. As yet, its antigen is unknown. Per germline, CDR1 SGHTA and CDR2 FQGNSA. The CDR3 sequence is 14 residues long. Trimming took 0 bases from V and 15 from J, leaving 18 bases between them. Healthy control participants comprised blood bank volunteers in Maryland, USA. For the sorted libraries, 1 million CD4+ or CD8+ T cells were used.

Sequencing was carried out using CD4+ T cells from blood. The rearrangement joins TRBV7-2 to TRBJ2-1; a weak D match, TRBD1 (5 bases). The TCR was taken from a woman between 40 and 55 years old in good health. In nucleotides, the CDR3 is TGTGCCAGCAGCTTAGCGCAGGGCCTTCCGAGGTGGTTCTTC. Residues: CASSLAQGLPRWFF.